This T cell receptor beta chain came from a study of cytomegalovirus exposure and HLA in healthy donors. Primers: 60 Vbeta forward and 13 Jbeta reverse. TCRdb keeps only in-frame clones here, not all; method: immunoSEQ multiplex PCR. The profile shows some 98,000 clones, approximately 70% of them singletons. Remarks on this clone: Its antigen is unidentified.

This CDR3 spans 16 amino acids. Germline loops: CDR1 MNHEY, CDR2 SMNVEV (reference sequence). Trimming at V came to 6 bases and at J to 2 bases, leaving 9 bases not matched to a gene. General study findings and limits: What TCR beta sequences reportedly achieved was accurate prediction of HLA-A and HLA-B alleles in most subjects. Confirmation in vitro established that three CMV-associated chains were specific for CMV antigens. Using the classifier, cytomegalovirus status was reportedly diagnosed with high specificity and sensitivity. Earlier analysis yielded a pattern in which most TCR beta V segments were productive about 90% or about 30% of the time.

The gene calls are TRBV27 and TRBJ1-1, with 10 bases identical to TRBD1. The sequenced sample consisted of PBMCs. The clonotype originates from a man aged 50-59 years in good health and CMV-seronegative. CDR3 sequence (DNA): TGTGCCAGCAGGGGGACAGGGGATTATCTTAACACTGAAGCTTTCTTT. This sequence encodes CASRGTGDYLNTEAFF.